This record covers a single TCR beta chain. Antigen specificity is unknown. The use of a sample-barcoded 5' primer and a J-beta primer mix characterized a second PCR of roughly 7 to 12 cycles. Every molecule of cDNA carried a tag from a template-switch adaptor with 12 random nucleotides. Via MiXCR, TCRdb re-called the 5' RACE reads, giving one row per CDR3 protein. The sample records roughly 800,000 distinct CDR3 sequences, over 45% being singletons. This CDR3 has 15 amino acids. Germline V gene sequence: CDR1 MNHNS, CDR2 SASEGT. The germline V and J ends were trimmed by 4 bases and 1 base, with 14 bases remaining between them. This specimen belongs to a study of blood T cells in healthy people across ages. Points from the study as a whole: Per-million-T-cell TCR beta diversity fell roughly linearly with age.

Sequenced input: blood. The J gene is TRBJ2-7, the V gene TRBV6-1; D is perhaps TRBD1 (6 bases). This TCR came from a man aged 25 to 40 in good health. Here the CDR3 reads CASSARQVLSYEQYF. CDR3 nucleotides: TGTGCCAGCAGTGCGCGACAGGTGCTTTCCTACGAGCAGTACTTC.